This T cell receptor (beta chain) appears in the sequencing data of a study of T cell responses to AZD1222 COVID-19 vaccine. Germline loops: CDR1 LGHNT, CDR2 FRNRAP. The CDR3 spans 17 residues. The ends lost 0 bases at V and 2 bases at J; junction bases unmatched: 10. The repertoire was sequenced with immunoSEQ multiplex PCR; TCRdb's copy has only in-frame clones and lacks some. The sample includes 110,000 to 150,000 clones, roughly 93% seen only once; the top ten take less than 2%. The starting material was peripheral blood, obtained 28 days after the second AZD1222 dose. This chain connects TRBV12-5 to TRBJ2-7; TRBD1 matches 7 bases. The clonotype was recovered from an adult who received the AZD1222 COVID-19 vaccine. CDR3 in DNA: TGTGCTAGTGGTTTGGTACCTGACGGGACAGTAACCTACGAGCAGTACTTC. Translated, it gives CASGLVPDGTVTYEQYF.